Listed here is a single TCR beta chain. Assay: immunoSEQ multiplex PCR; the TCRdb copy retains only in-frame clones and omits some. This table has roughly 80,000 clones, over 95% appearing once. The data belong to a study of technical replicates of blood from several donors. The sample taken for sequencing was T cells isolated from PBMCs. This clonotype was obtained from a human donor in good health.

DNA for the CDR3: TGTGCCAGCAAAGGGACTAGCGGAGATGAGCAGTACTTC. Protein product: CASKGTSGDEQYF. The chain uses TRBV2 and TRBJ2-7, with TRBD2 identical over 11 bases. Losses at the gene ends were 7 bases for V and 7 bases for J; bases not matched to a gene: 6. Germline assignment: CDR1 SNHLY and CDR2 FYNNEI. CDR3 length: 13 amino acids.